This T cell receptor (beta chain) was profiled in a study of T-cell memory formation after mild COVID-19. The overall study: Each donor largely had its own TCR clusters. The study's findings and limits: Clones contracting over day 15 to 85 were CD4/CD8 balanced, with later expanders leaning CD4+. Memory sampled before infection contained some responding clones, suggesting cross-reactive memory joined.

V was pared by 6 bases and J by 4 bases, with 9 bases of the junction left unmatched. Germline lookup yields CDR1 MNHEY and CDR2 SVGAGI. The CDR3 has 15 residues. The TCR alpha and TCR beta cDNA libraries, bearing sample barcodes and UMIs, were generated by 5'RACE using constant-segment primers. TCRdb processed the 5' RACE reads anew with MiXCR; each CDR3 protein has one entry. The sample shows some 97,000 distinct CDR3 sequences, around 10% of them seen only once. This clonotype has ten or more counts. Its antigen is unknown. The receptor was derived from a man aged 18 to 29 who had mild COVID-19 (a few samples of this study predate the infection). Cell type and time point are not known. Sequencing was carried out using PBMCs or a T cell subset sorted from them (not recorded which). This sequence joins TRBV6-5 and TRBJ2-5; 9 bases align to TRBD2. CDR3 sequence reads: CASSLAGQTGETQYF. CDR3 nucleotide sequence: TGTGCCAGCAGCCTAGCGGGGCAAACGGGAGAGACCCAGTACTTC.